The source of this TCR beta chain is a study of control samples from healthy donors and cancer patients. Generated by immunoSEQ multiplex PCR, the TCRdb table keeps only in-frame clones and is missing some. The table shows some 67,000 clones, with around nine tenths occurring only once. In its sample, this clone was seen once. Trimming removed 3 bases at V and 1 base at J, with 9 bases between. CDR3 length: 15 amino acids. Germline V gives CDR1 WNHNN, CDR2 SYGVQD (reference sequence). Source material: PBMCs. The clonotype comes from a man aged 55 to 70 with lung cancer. The chain employs TRBV10-1 and TRBJ2-2; D remains unclear. CDR3 coding DNA: TGCGCCAGCAGTGAATCACGGATGAACACCGGGGAGCTGTTTTTT. Translated: CASSESRMNTGELFF.